This is a list of T cell receptor beta chains from one sample in a study of neurological immune-mediated disorders. TCRdb used MiXCR to reprocess the 5' RACE reads, holding one entry per CDR3 protein. The table shows 80,000 or so distinct CDR3 sequences, with roughly 9.9% occurring only once. Input material: PBMCs. The origin of the receptors is a man in his fifties in good health. The CDR3 runs from the conserved cysteine through the conserved F or W. A D gene is named only where the DNA matches it firmly. A row's size may be missing; if present it is once, few, many or a size class.

V	size	J	D	CDR3	DNA
TRBV5-5	many	TRBJ2-3	.	CASSLEADTQYF	TGTGCCAGCAGTTTGGAGGCAGATACGCAGTATTTT
TRBV20-1	many	TRBJ2-1	TRBD1	CSALGQGAREQFF	TGCAGTGCCCTGGGACAGGGGGCGCGAGAGCAGTTCTTC
TRBV20-1	many	TRBJ2-5	TRBD2	CSARTSGMGETQYF	TGCAGTGCTCGGACTAGCGGGATGGGAGAGACCCAGTACTTC
TRBV6-6	many	TRBJ2-3	.	CASSQSGDTQYF	TGTGCCAGCAGCCAGTCTGGAGATACGCAGTATTTT
TRBV5-1	many	TRBJ1-1	.	CASSLRWDTEAFF	TGCGCCAGCAGCTTACGGTGGGACACTGAAGCTTTCTTT
TRBV7-2	many	TRBJ2-1	TRBD2	CASGWTSGTYEQFF	TGTGCCAGCGGGTGGACTAGCGGGACATATGAGCAGTTCTTC
TRBV20-1	many	TRBJ2-7	TRBD2	CSARTSGGPHEQYF	TGCAGTGCTAGGACTAGCGGGGGGCCCCACGAGCAGTACTTC
TRBV6-5	many	TRBJ2-1	TRBD2	CASRGGLAAYNEQFF	TGTGCCAGCAGAGGGGGACTAGCGGCATACAATGAGCAGTTCTTC
TRBV20-1	few	TRBJ1-1	.	CSARGQQGDTEAFF	TGCAGTGCTAGAGGGCAACAGGGAGACACTGAAGCTTTCTTT
TRBV6-5	many	TRBJ2-2	TRBD2	CASRPASGRAGELFF	TGTGCCAGCAGGCCGGCTAGCGGGAGAGCCGGGGAGCTGTTTTTT
TRBV7-2	many	TRBJ2-6	.	CASSLNQGSGANVLTF	TGTGCCAGCAGCTTAAATCAGGGCTCTGGGGCCAACGTCCTGACTTTC
TRBV28	many	TRBJ2-7	TRBD1	CASRRDRGLYEQYF	TGTGCCAGCAGAAGGGACAGGGGGCTCTACGAGCAGTACTTC
TRBV3-1	many	TRBJ1-6	.	CASSQDTYNSPLHF	TGTGCCAGCAGCCAAGATACCTATAATTCACCCCTCCACTTT
TRBV9	few	TRBJ2-3	.	CASSVERSTDTQYF	TGTGCCAGCAGCGTAGAGAGGAGCACAGATACGCAGTATTTT
TRBV12-3/TRBV12-4	.	TRBJ1-5	.	CASSFEGALQPQHF	TGTGCCAGCAGTTTTGAAGGGGCCCTCCAGCCCCAGCATTTT
TRBV6-6	many	TRBJ2-4	TRBD2	CASSPSRSGVNIQYF	TGTGCCAGCAGTCCTTCCCGTAGCGGGGTAAACATTCAGTACTTC
TRBV3-1	many	TRBJ2-3	TRBD1	CASSDPGTGPDTQYF	TGTGCCAGCAGTGACCCCGGGACAGGCCCAGATACGCAGTATTTT
TRBV20-1	.	TRBJ1-2	TRBD1	CSARQGSHGYTF	TGCAGTGCCCGACAGGGGTCCCATGGCTACACCTTC
TRBV5-1	many	TRBJ2-3	.	CASRPSGASTDTQYF	TGCGCCAGCAGACCCAGCGGTGCTAGCACAGATACGCAGTATTTT
TRBV29-1	many	TRBJ2-1	.	CSAGVVEQFF	TGCAGCGCCGGGGTGGTTGAGCAGTTCTTC
TRBV5-6	many	TRBJ2-1	TRBD2	CASSLGGLGMEQFF	TGTGCCAGCAGCTTGGGCGGACTAGGTATGGAGCAGTTCTTC
TRBV5-1	many	TRBJ2-1	TRBD2	CASSLGASGRNAIANEQFF	TGCGCCAGCAGCTTGGGGGCTAGCGGGAGGAACGCTATAGCCAATGAGCAGTTCTTC
TRBV20-1	few	TRBJ2-3	.	CSARTGIGTDTQYF	TGCAGTGCTAGAACGGGGATTGGGACAGATACGCAGTATTTT
TRBV4-3	many	TRBJ1-2	.	CASSQEVSYGYTF	TGCGCCAGCAGCCAAGAGGTCAGCTATGGCTACACCTTC
TRBV7-9	many	TRBJ1-5	.	CASSLTGGNQPQHF	TGTGCCAGCAGCTTAACAGGCGGGAATCAGCCCCAGCATTTT
TRBV5-1	many	TRBJ2-5	TRBD1	CASSLQGARETQYF	TGCGCCAGCAGCTTGCAGGGGGCGCGAGAGACCCAGTACTTC
TRBV20-1	.	TRBJ2-3	.	CSAPRANTDTQYF	TGCAGTGCTCCCAGGGCGAACACAGATACGCAGTATTTT
TRBV30	.	TRBJ2-1	TRBD2	CAWRRGLAGNYNEQFF	TGTGCCTGGAGAAGGGGACTAGCGGGAAATTACAATGAGCAGTTCTTC